This T cell receptor beta chain was found in a study of blood T cell repertoires in COVID-19. Assay used: immunoSEQ multiplex PCR; TCRdb lists only in-frame clones, some missing. The repertoire consists of roughly 400,000 clones, with nearly 90% occurring once and the leading ten covering 1.4% to 1.5%. The CDR3 sequence is 13 residues long. V lost 5 bases, J lost 3 bases, and 3 bases stayed unmatched. Germline-derived CDR1 and CDR2 are LNHDA and SQIVND (reference sequence). The source is a woman aged 18-29 years who had been exposed to COVID-19. The chain carries TRBV19 and TRBJ2-7, with 8 positions matching TRBD1. The sequencing sample was made of PBMCs or T cells enriched from blood (not recorded which). CDR3 residues: CASSQTGVYEQYF. CDR3 in DNA: TGTGCCAGTAGTCAGACAGGGGTCTACGAGCAGTACTTC.